This T cell receptor (beta chain) comes out of a study of identifying expanded T cells in peripheral blood. Overall study findings and caveats: Variance in clone template counts between approximately 2-week samples significantly increased with total template count across all healthy donors.

The table came from immunoSEQ multiplex PCR; TCRdb's copy has only in-frame clones and leaves some out. The table lists 65,000 to 95,000 clones, 80% to 85% of them singletons. Worth noting for this clone: What it recognizes is unknown.

Germline trimming cut 8 bases from V and 4 bases from J; bases unmatched to any gene: 6. Germline CDR1 ENHRY, CDR2 SYGVKD. This CDR3 spans 14 amino acids. Source material: blood. V is TRBV10-3 and J is TRBJ2-1, with TRBD1 identical over 9 bases. This receptor was obtained from a person between 18 and 70 years old in good health. DNA for the CDR3: TGTGCCATCGTCGGACAGGGGAAATACAATGAGCAGTTCTTC. Its protein product is CAIVGQGKYNEQFF.